These 32 T cell receptor beta chains share one sample of origin, sequenced in a study of shared clonotypes between healthy human individuals. TCRdb's copy holds only in-frame clones and misses some; the assay was immunoSEQ multiplex PCR. The sample shows millions of clones, roughly 95% of them seen only once. The specimen sequenced was naive CD4+ T cells sorted from blood. Specified subset: CD45RA+ positively selected. The receptor set was obtained from a man between 18 and 29 years old in good health.

This clone appeared once. A read error may produce the germline difference seen at one junction end. The rearrangement joins TRBV7-3 to TRBJ1-1, with D tentatively TRBD1 (5 bases). CDR1 is SGHTA, CDR2 FQGTGA, per germline. The CDR3 sequence is 15 residues long. The CDR3 is CASSLSGGGWTEAFF. The CDR3, as DNA: TGTGCCAGCAGTTTAAGCGGGGGAGGATGGACTGAAGCTTTCTTT.

This rearrangement joins TRBV19 to TRBJ1-3; 8 bases align to TRBD1. Losses at the gene ends were 3 bases for V and 3 bases for J; bases not matched to a gene: 13. CDR1 and CDR2 from the germline V gene are LNHDA and SQIVND (reference sequence). The CDR3 runs to 18 residues. CDR3 protein: CASSIVIWGQEIGNTIYF. CDR3 DNA sequence: TGTGCCAGTAGTATCGTAATATGGGGACAGGAGATTGGAAACACCATATATTTT.

V gene TRBV7-2 combines with J gene TRBJ2-7; TRBD1 might be the D (5 bases). Trimming removed 2 bases at V and 2 bases at J, with 13 bases between. In germline, CDR1 is SGHTA, CDR2 FQGNSA. The CDR3 sequence is 15 residues long. The CDR3 DNA sequence: TGTGCCAGCAGCTTATCCCAGGGATTACCCTACGAGCAGTACTTC. This codes for CASSLSQGLPYEQYF. Full variable domain (outside the CDR3, taken from reference TRBV7-2 and TRBJ2-7): GAGVSQSPSNKVTEKGKDVELRCDPISGHTALYWYRQSLGQGLEFLIYFQGNSAPDKSGLPSDRFSAERTGGSVSTLTIQRTQQEDSAVYLCASSLSQGLPYEQYFGPGTRLTVT.

The genes are TRBV15 and TRBJ2-2; either TRBD1 or TRBD2 may fit D (5 bases each). With 3 bases removed from V and 7 bases from J, the gap between germline ends came to 6 bases. CDR3 length equals 12 residues. Germline values: CDR1 LNHNV, CDR2 YYDKDF (reference sequence). The CDR3 is CATSRGRGELFF. The CDR3 DNA reads TGTGCCACCAGCAGGGGACGCGGGGAGCTGTTTTTT.

The chain employs TRBV27 and TRBJ2-1; possibly TRBD1 or TRBD2 for D (7 bases each). CDR3 length: 16 residues. CDR1 MNHEY and CDR2 SMNVEV come from the germline V gene (reference sequence). V shed 0 bases and J shed 4 bases, with 13 bases lying between them. This CDR3 reads CASSLSGGGAYNEQFF. CDR3 bases: TGTGCCAGCAGTTTATCGGGAGGGGGCGCGTACAATGAGCAGTTCTTC.

On this clone itself: The sample holds other DNA sequences that translate to the same CDR3. CDR3 in amino acids: CASSSLGGTGELFF. CDR3 nucleotide sequence: TGTGCCAGCAGCTCCCTTGGGGGCACCGGGGAGCTGTTTTTT. The V and J genes are TRBV11-2 and TRBJ2-2, with D possibly called TRBD1 or TRBD2 (5 bases each). Germline loops: CDR1 SGHAT, CDR2 FQNNGV. This CDR3 has 14 residues. Trimming took 4 bases from V and 4 from J, leaving 10 bases between them.

This clone was observed once. A junction boundary mismatches the germline segment, possibly from a read error. This chain connects TRBV7-7 to TRBJ2-7; 11 bases align to TRBD2. Germline V CDR1 and CDR2: SSHAT, FNYEAQ (reference sequence). The CDR3 is 15 residues long. This CDR3 reads CASSLGLAVPYEQYF. Written as DNA, the CDR3 is TGTGCTAGCAGCTTGGGACTAGCGGTACCCTACGAGCAGTACTTC.

In regard to this clone: Other DNA variants within this sample encode the same CDR3. The chain links TRBV9 to TRBJ2-3; TRBD2 matches at 8 bases. J gave up 0 bases and V 0 bases, and 3 bases lay outside the gene matches. The CDR3 is 16 amino acids. CDR1 is SGDLS and CDR2 is YYNGEE in the germline V gene. CDR3 amino acids: CASSVALAGSTDTQYF. The CDR3 region has the DNA TGTGCCAGCAGCGTAGCTTTAGCGGGGAGCACAGATACGCAGTATTTT.

This chain uses TRBV5-1 with TRBJ2-2; 9 nucleotides align to TRBD2. The CDR3 consists of 16 residues. The V segment lost 4 bases and the J segment 0 bases; nucleotides outside the gene matches: 4. Looked up from germline, CDR1 is SGHRS and CDR2 is YFSETQ. The CDR3 DNA is TGCGCCAGCAGCGCCGGACTAGCGACGAACACCGGGGAGCTGTTTTTT. It yields the protein CASSAGLATNTGELFF.

This clone was detected only a few times. The same CDR3 can be traced to other DNA sequences in this sample. The chain employs TRBV5-1 and TRBJ2-7, with D unresolved. Germline CDR1 SGHRS, CDR2 YFSETQ. The CDR3 is 13 amino acids. V lost 0 bases and J lost 1, with 5 bases in between. CDR3 coding DNA: TGCGCCAGCAGCTTGGAACAGTCCTACGAGCAGTACTTC. It yields the protein CASSLEQSYEQYF. The full variable domain, rest sourced from reference TRBV5-1 and TRBJ2-7, is KAGVTQTPRYLIKTRGQQVTLSCSPISGHRSVSWYQQTPGQGLQFLFEYFSETQRNKGNFPGRFSGRQFSNSRSEMNVSTLELGDSALYLCASSLEQSYEQYFGPGTRLTVT.

V usage is TRBV28 and J usage is TRBJ1-1, with 7 bases aligning to TRBD1. This CDR3 comprises 13 residues. The trim removed 7 bases at V and 1 base at J, leaving 3 bases unmatched. Germline assignment: CDR1 MDHEN and CDR2 SYDVKM. This chain's CDR3 is CASKGTENTEAFF. CDR3 bases: TGTGCCAGCAAGGGGACAGAGAACACTGAAGCTTTCTTT. The full variable domain, in which reference TRBV28 and TRBJ1-1 provide the parts outside the CDR3, is DVKVTQSSRYLVKRTGEKVFLECVQDMDHENMFWYRQDPGLGLRLIYFSYDVKMKEKGDIPEGYSVSREKKERFSLILESASTNQTSMYLCASKGTENTEAFFGQGTRLTVV.

The chain recombines TRBV10-3 with TRBJ1-1; D gene unclear. V was cut by 1 base and J by 2 bases, with 11 bases left in between. The CDR3 extends over 15 amino acids. The V gene's germline CDR1 is ENHRY and CDR2 SYGVKD. CDR3 nucleotides: TGTGCCATCAGTGAGTACTTAGGAGCCAACACTGAAGCTTTCTTT. It encodes CAISEYLGANTEAFF.

The chain has TRBV11-3 and TRBJ2-3, with TRBD2 identical over 11 bases. Germline V gene lookup returns CDR1 SGHNT and CDR2 YENEEA. With 5 bases clipped from V and 6 bases from J, the junction kept 16 bases outside the gene matches. The CDR3 extends over 18 amino acids. The CDR3 nucleotides read TGTGCCAGCAGCCTCACACATATAGCGGGAGGGCCATCGGATACGCAGTATTTT. Translated: CASSLTHIAGGPSDTQYF.

V is TRBV5-1 and J is TRBJ2-7; D is tentatively TRBD1 or TRBD2 (5 bases each). Trimming removed 2 bases from V and 5 bases from J, with 17 bases in between. The CDR3 runs 15 residues. In germline, CDR1 is SGHRS, CDR2 YFSETQ. The CDR3 DNA follows: TGCGCCAGCAGCTTTGGGACCTTAAAGGCAAACGAGCAGTACTTC. Translated, it gives CASSFGTLKANEQYF.

This chain links TRBV7-2 with TRBJ2-7, with 7 bases aligning to TRBD2. Trimming took 5 bases from V and 4 from J; bases not matched to a gene: 8. CDR3 size: 14 residues. Germline values: CDR1 SGHTA, CDR2 FQGNSA. CDR3 region: CASSPSSGGYEQYF. The CDR3 DNA sequence: TGTGCCAGCAGCCCATCGTCGGGGGGATACGAGCAGTACTTC.

V usage is TRBV7-2 and J usage is TRBJ1-6; D unresolved. The CDR3 contains 12 residues. Germline CDR1 SGHTA, CDR2 FQGNSA. The CDR3, as DNA: TGTGCGGCGGGTTCCTATAATTCACCCCTCCACTTT. This codes for CAAGSYNSPLHF.

The chain employs TRBV29-1 and TRBJ2-3; maybe TRBD1 (6 bases). V lost 5 bases and J lost 6, with 18 bases in between. Germline V gives CDR1 SQVTM, CDR2 ANQGSEA. The CDR3 length is 14 residues. The DNA of the CDR3 is TGCAGCGTTATAAAGGCAGGGGCAGTCGATACGCAGTATTTT. It yields the protein CSVIKAGAVDTQYF.

V is TRBV7-9 and J is TRBJ1-4; D gene unclear. The CDR3 is 15 amino acids. V shed 5 bases and J shed 8 bases, with 18 bases lying between them. Germline-derived CDR1 and CDR2 are SEHNR and FQNEAQ (reference sequence). DNA of the CDR3: TGTGCCAGCAGCCCGCCGGGCGGCTCTCGGGAAAAACTGTTTTTT. It encodes CASSPPGGSREKLFF.

On this clone: The same CDR3 can be traced to other DNA sequences in this sample. The chain is built from TRBV2 and TRBJ1-2; TRBD1 matches 7 bases. V lost 9 bases to trimming and J lost 0 bases; unmatched junction nucleotides: 4. The length of the CDR3 is 13 residues. Germline CDR1 is SNHLY and CDR2 is FYNNEI. The CDR3 region is CASRDSSNYGYTF. As DNA, the CDR3 is TGTGCCAGTCGGGACAGTTCTAACTATGGCTACACCTTC.

The chain carries TRBV2 and TRBJ1-4; 9 nucleotides match TRBD1. Germline CDR1 SNHLY, CDR2 FYNNEI. The CDR3 is 14 amino acids. Trimming at V came to 7 bases and at J to 8 bases, leaving 8 bases not matched to a gene. The CDR3 loop reads CASTAGQGKEKLFF. CDR3 sequence (DNA): TGTGCCAGCACCGCCGGACAGGGGAAAGAAAAACTGTTTTTT. Combining the CDR3 with reference TRBV2 and TRBJ1-4 gives the whole variable domain EPEVTQTPSHQVTQMGQEVILRCVPISNHLYFYWYRQILGQKVEFLVSFYNNEISEKSEIFDDQFSVERPDGSNFTLKIRSTKLEDSAMYFCASTAGQGKEKLFFGSGTQLSVL.

The chain links TRBV30 to TRBJ1-2; the D gene is possibly TRBD1 (6 bases). Trimming cost V 0 bases and J 8 bases, with 13 bases left between them. CDR3 length: 13 amino acids. Germline assignment: CDR1 GTSNPN and CDR2 SVGIG (reference sequence). The CDR3 reads CAWSVKTGGGYTF. The CDR3, as DNA: TGTGCCTGGAGTGTAAAGACGGGGGGCGGCTACACCTTC.

The rearrangement joins TRBV18 to TRBJ1-1; possibly TRBD1 for D (6 bases). The V end lost 5 bases, the J end lost 2 bases, and 12 bases lay between the germline ends. CDR3 length: 14 residues. Germline V gives CDR1 KGHSH, CDR2 LQKENI. This CDR3 is CASSLDSGNTEAFF. The CDR3 DNA is TGTGCCAGCTCATTGGACAGCGGAAACACTGAAGCTTTCTTT.

The chain links TRBV5-6 to TRBJ1-2; D remains ambiguous. Trimming pared 3 bases from V and 2 bases from J, leaving 11 bases between. Germline CDR1 reads SGHDT; CDR2 reads YYEEEE. The CDR3 runs 14 residues. The CDR3: CASSSYGENYGYTF. The CDR3 DNA follows: TGTGCCAGCAGCTCATACGGAGAGAACTATGGCTACACCTTC.

The V and J genes are TRBV28 and TRBJ1-5; D gene ambiguous. The CDR3 is 15 amino acids. Germline CDR1 MDHEN, CDR2 SYDVKM. V lost 5 bases and J 5 bases, leaving 16 bases between the germline ends. The CDR3 DNA follows: TGTGCCAGCAGTACCACACGGGAAGCCTATCAGCCCCAGCATTTT. It specifies CASSTTREAYQPQHF. Full variable domain (outside the CDR3, taken from reference TRBV28 and TRBJ1-5): DVKVTQSSRYLVKRTGEKVFLECVQDMDHENMFWYRQDPGLGLRLIYFSYDVKMKEKGDIPEGYSVSREKKERFSLILESASTNQTSMYLCASSTTREAYQPQHFGDGTRLSIL.

This sequence joins TRBV7-2 and TRBJ2-5, with 7 bases matching TRBD1. The DNA end lines up better with TRBJ2-7; the J call may be wrong. Germline-derived CDR1 and CDR2 are SGHTA and FQGNSA. There are 13 residues in the CDR3. CDR3 sequence: CASSSLDRNEQYF. DNA for the CDR3: TGTGCCAGCAGCTCGTTGGACAGGAACGAGCAGTACTTC.

The chain carries TRBV7-9 and TRBJ2-6; D remains ambiguous. V lost 3 bases, J lost 0 bases, and 6 bases lay in between. The CDR3 loop spans 15 amino acids. Germline assignment: CDR1 SEHNR and CDR2 FQNEAQ (reference sequence). CDR3 sequence reads: CASSFVGSGANVLTF. Here the CDR3 DNA reads TGTGCCAGCAGCTTCGTCGGCTCTGGGGCCAACGTCCTGACTTTC.

J is TRBJ2-3 and V is TRBV4-1; D is ambiguous. In germline, CDR1 is MGHRA, CDR2 YSYEKL. V was trimmed by 0 bases and J by 1 base, leaving 14 bases between them. The CDR3 runs to 17 residues. The DNA of the CDR3 is TGCGCCAGCAGCCAAGATCAAAGGAATAGCCGCACAGATACGCAGTATTTT. Amino acid sequence: CASSQDQRNSRTDTQYF.

The genes are TRBV10-3 and TRBJ2-1; 8 bases are shared with TRBD1. Per germline, CDR1 ENHRY and CDR2 SYGVKD. The CDR3 spans 13 residues. The V segment lost 6 bases and the J segment 6 bases; nucleotides outside the gene matches: 4. The CDR3 sequence is CAISGQGPNEQFF. DNA for the CDR3: TGTGCCATCAGCGGACAGGGCCCCAATGAGCAGTTCTTC.

This sequence joins TRBV2 and TRBJ2-7, with 10 bases aligning to TRBD1. CDR1 and CDR2 (germline): SNHLY, FYNNEI. Trimming took 4 bases from V and 8 from J; bases not matched to a gene: 5. This CDR3 comprises 13 residues. The CDR3 DNA sequence: TGTGCCAGCAGTGTAGGACAGGGGGTAAAGCAGTACTTC. It specifies CASSVGQGVKQYF.

The V and J genes are TRBV2 and TRBJ1-1; D gene ambiguous. Per germline, CDR1 SNHLY and CDR2 FYNNEI. The ends were cut back, 8 bases at V and 6 bases at J, with 13 bases in the middle. This CDR3 is 12 amino acids long. The CDR3 nucleotides read TGTGCCAGCGGCAGAACATTGGCTGAAGCTTTCTTT. It codes for CASGRTLAEAFF.

This chain connects TRBV18 to TRBJ1-2, with D uncertain. The V gene's germline CDR1 is KGHSH and CDR2 LQKENI. Trimming removed 3 bases at V and 5 bases at J, with 10 bases between. This CDR3 has 13 amino acids. CDR3 protein: CASSPGRIYGYTF. The DNA for the CDR3 is TGTGCCAGCTCACCCGGACGGATATATGGCTACACCTTC.

The gene calls are TRBV4-3 and TRBJ2-2; 10 nucleotides agree with TRBD2. Germline loops: CDR1 LGHNA, CDR2 YSLEER. J lost 6 bases, V lost 0 bases, and 16 bases had no gene match. There are 20 residues in the CDR3. The CDR3 protein is CASSQDLLVGLAEGAGELFF. The CDR3 DNA reads as TGCGCCAGCAGCCAAGATCTGCTAGTTGGACTAGCGGAGGGGGCCGGGGAGCTGTTTTTT.